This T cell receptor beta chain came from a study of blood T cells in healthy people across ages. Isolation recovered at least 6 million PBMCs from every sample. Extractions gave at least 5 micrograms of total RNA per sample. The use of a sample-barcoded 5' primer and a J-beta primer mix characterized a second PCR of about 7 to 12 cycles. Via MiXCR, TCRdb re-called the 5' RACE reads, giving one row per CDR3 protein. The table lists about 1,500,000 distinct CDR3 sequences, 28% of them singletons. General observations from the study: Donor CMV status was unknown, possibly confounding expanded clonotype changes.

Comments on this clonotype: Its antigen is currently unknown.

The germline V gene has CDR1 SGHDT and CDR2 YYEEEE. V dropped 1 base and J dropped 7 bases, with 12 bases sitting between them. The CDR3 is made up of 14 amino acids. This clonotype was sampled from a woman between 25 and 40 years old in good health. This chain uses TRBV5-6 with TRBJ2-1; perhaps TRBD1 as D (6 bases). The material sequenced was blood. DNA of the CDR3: TGTGCCAGCAGCTTGTTACCCAGGGGAAATGAGCAGTTCTTC. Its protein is CASSLLPRGNEQFF. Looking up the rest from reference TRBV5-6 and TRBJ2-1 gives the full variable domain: DAGVTQSPTHLIKTRGQQVTLRCSPKSGHDTVSWYQQALGQGPQFIFQYYEEEERQRGNFPDRFSGHQFPNYSSELNVNALLLGDSALYLCASSLLPRGNEQFFGPGTRLTVL.